The 18 T cell receptor beta chains presented below share a single source sample, sequenced in a study of cytomegalovirus exposure and HLA in healthy donors. Primers for the PCR totalled 60 Vbeta and 13 Jbeta. Repertoires were generated with immunoSEQ multiplex PCR, while TCRdb's copy carries only in-frame clones and drops some. The profile shows 150,000 or so clones, over 60% of them singletons. Sequencing input: PBMCs. The source is a male donor in good health and CMV-seropositive.

The chain uses TRBV7-2 and TRBJ1-5; the D gene is possibly TRBD1 (6 bases). With 3 bases removed from V and 2 bases from J, the gap between germline ends came to 14 bases. Germline CDR1 is SGHTA and CDR2 is FQGNSA. CDR3 length: 16 residues. CDR3 in DNA: TGTGCCAGCAGCTTCAGGGGTCCTAGTGGCAATCAGCCCCAGCATTTT. Translation: CASSFRGPSGNQPQHF.

This chain joins TRBV11-2 and TRBJ1-3, with D uncertain. Trimming took off 7 bases at V and 4 bases at J, with 8 bases between the two ends. The CDR3 contains 12 residues. From germline, CDR1 is SGHAT and CDR2 FQNNGV. Here the CDR3 reads CASTLGGNTIYF. CDR3 nucleotide sequence: TGTGCCAGCACCCTCGGGGGAAACACCATATATTTT.

The chain joins TRBV7-6 to TRBJ2-2; TRBD1 might be the D (5 bases). The V end lost 5 bases, the J end lost 6 bases, and 13 bases lay between the germline ends. The CDR3 runs 14 residues. Germline assignment: CDR1 SGHVS and CDR2 FNYEAQ. CDR3: CASSPGPHAGELFF. Written as DNA, the CDR3 is TGTGCCAGCAGCCCAGGGCCCCACGCCGGGGAGCTGTTTTTT.

The gene calls are TRBV14 and TRBJ1-1, with D unclear. The CDR3 loop spans 16 amino acids. V lost 4 bases, J lost 5 bases, and 20 bases lay in between. Germline CDR1 reads SGHDN; CDR2 reads FVKESK. In DNA, the CDR3 is TGTGCCAGCAGCCCTTCCAAAGGCGGGGTTGCGACTGAAGCTTTCTTT. This codes for CASSPSKGGVATEAFF.

The genes are TRBV5-1 and TRBJ2-5, with TRBD2 matching 8 bases. In germline, CDR1 is SGHRS, CDR2 YFSETQ. The CDR3 loop spans 15 amino acids. Trimming at V came to 3 bases and at J to 5 bases, leaving 9 bases not matched to a gene. The CDR3 DNA reads TGCGCCAGCAGCTCCGGGACTAGGGGCTTGGAGACCCAGTACTTC. Its protein is CASSSGTRGLETQYF.

In its sample, this clone was seen a few times. At one end the junction does not follow the germline gene, possibly because of a read error. This chain connects TRBV6-1 to TRBJ2-4, with 8 bases aligning to TRBD2. The length of the CDR3 is 15 residues. Germline V lookup: CDR1 MNHNS, CDR2 SASEGT. CDR3 bases: TGTGCCAGCAGTGAGGTTCCAGCGGGGGTAAACAGTCAGTACTTC. This translates into CASSEVPAGVNSQYF.

In its sample, this clone was seen once. The rearrangement links TRBV30 to TRBJ1-5; D may be TRBD1 (5 bases). The CDR3 covers 11 residues. Germline CDR1 is GTSNPN and CDR2 is SVGIG (reference sequence). Trimming removed 2 bases from V and 15 bases from J, with 14 bases in between. This chain's CDR3 is CAWSMGQKRHF. The DNA of the CDR3 is TGTGCCTGGAGTATGGGGCAAAAGCGGCATTTT.

The chain has TRBV9 and TRBJ1-2; 7 bases line up with TRBD1. With V trimmed by 3 bases and J by 4 bases, 15 bases remained unmatched. The CDR3 is made up of 17 amino acids. In germline, CDR1 is SGDLS, CDR2 YYNGEE. The CDR3 nucleotides are TGTGCCAGCAGCGCGGGGGGGACAGATGACAGTCTCTATGGCTACACCTTC. This sequence encodes CASSAGGTDDSLYGYTF.

This sequence joins TRBV10-3 and TRBJ1-2; tentative D call: TRBD1 (6 bases). V was clipped by 7 bases and J by 4 bases, with 16 bases between them. The CDR3 extends over 14 amino acids. The germline gives CDR1 ENHRY, CDR2 SYGVKD. This chain's CDR3 is CAITTTTGTYGYTF. Written as DNA, the CDR3 is TGTGCCATCACCACCACCACAGGGACCTATGGCTACACCTTC.

In regard to this clone: One junction end does not reproduce the germline sequence, and a read error may be involved. V and J are TRBV7-9 and TRBJ1-2, with D possibly being TRBD1 (6 bases). Germline CDR1 reads SEHNR; CDR2 reads FQNEAQ (reference sequence). The CDR3 sequence is 15 residues long. The CDR3 loop reads CSSSLGDKDSYGYTF. CDR3 DNA: TGTTCCAGCAGCTTAGGGGACAAGGACTCCTATGGCTACACCTTC. Full variable domain (rest looked up from reference TRBV7-9 and TRBJ1-2): DTGVSQNPRHKITKRGQNVTFRCDPISEHNRLYWYRQTLGQGPEFLTYFQNEAQLEKSRLLSDRFSAERPKGSFSTLEIQRTEQGDSAMYLCSSSLGDKDSYGYTFGSGTRLTVV.

The chain uses TRBV2 and TRBJ2-1, with TRBD1 matching over 7 bases. The V and J ends lost 4 bases and 13 bases, in that order; junction bases with no gene match: 7. In germline, CDR1 is SNHLY, CDR2 FYNNEI. This CDR3 contains 12 residues. This CDR3 is CASSGDSFTQFF. In DNA, the CDR3 is TGTGCCAGCAGTGGGGACAGCTTTACCCAGTTCTTC. Looking up the rest from reference TRBV2 and TRBJ2-1 gives the full variable domain: EPEVTQTPSHQVTQMGQEVILRCVPISNHLYFYWYRQILGQKVEFLVSFYNNEISEKSEIFDDQFSVERPDGSNFTLKIRSTKLEDSAMYFCASSGDSFTQFFGPGTRLTVL.

The rearrangement uses TRBV6-5 and TRBJ1-5; 8 bases agree with TRBD1. V shed 4 bases and J 3 bases; nucleotides not matched to a gene: 5. The CDR3 runs 15 residues. Germline loops: CDR1 MNHEY, CDR2 SVGAGI. The CDR3 is CASSLTGASNQPQHF. CDR3 in DNA: TGTGCCAGCAGTTTGACAGGGGCTTCCAATCAGCCCCAGCATTTT.

This rearrangement joins TRBV5-1 to TRBJ1-3; D not certain. CDR3 length: 14 residues. Trimming pared 4 bases from V and 4 bases from J, leaving 12 bases between. Germline CDR1 SGHRS, CDR2 YFSETQ. CDR3 protein: CASSPGTAGNTIYF. The DNA for the CDR3 is TGCGCCAGCAGCCCAGGAACAGCCGGAAACACCATATATTTT.

This chain links TRBV5-1 with TRBJ1-2; a possible D gene is TRBD1 (6 bases). The CDR3 sequence is 14 residues long. Germline CDR1 is SGHRS and CDR2 is YFSETQ. V was cut by 0 bases and J by 7 bases, with 13 bases left in between. CDR3 coding DNA: TGCGCCAGCAGCTTGGACGGCAGGGGCCTTGGCTACACCTTC. It yields the protein CASSLDGRGLGYTF.

The chain employs TRBV27 and TRBJ1-2; TRBD1 matches 7 bases. CDR1 is MNHEY and CDR2 is SMNVEV in the germline V gene (reference sequence). The CDR3 is 13 residues long. V lost 5 bases to trimming and J lost 7 bases; unmatched junction nucleotides: 7. This CDR3 is CASSADRVRGYTF. CDR3 DNA sequence: TGTGCCAGCAGTGCCGACAGGGTACGTGGCTACACCTTC.

The chain links TRBV9 to TRBJ1-2; 8 bases match TRBD1. Germline V gene lookup returns CDR1 SGDLS and CDR2 YYNGEE. After removal of 5 bases from V and 7 bases from J, the junction contained 1 base not matched to a gene. The CDR3 length is 11 residues. DNA of the CDR3: TGTGCCAGCAGTGACAGGGGTGGCTACACCTTC. This gives the protein CASSDRGGYTF.

The J gene is TRBJ1-4, the V gene TRBV2; TRBD1 agrees at 7 bases. Germline loops: CDR1 SNHLY, CDR2 FYNNEI. This CDR3 has 14 amino acids. V shed 7 bases and J 6 bases; nucleotides not matched to a gene: 8. The CDR3 nucleotides are TGTGCCAGCACCGTTTTAGGGGGCCATGAAAAACTGTTTTTT. Translation gives CASTVLGGHEKLFF.

This clone was seen a handful of times. The J gene is TRBJ1-5, the V gene TRBV18; D gene uncertain. V lost 3 bases and J 0 bases, leaving 9 bases between the germline ends. The CDR3 is 15 residues long. The germline CDR1 and CDR2 sequences are KGHSH and LQKENI. CDR3 coding DNA: TGTGCCAGCTCACCGGCCGGGGTTAGCAATCAGCCCCAGCATTTT. Amino acid sequence: CASSPAGVSNQPQHF. Filled out from reference TRBV18 and TRBJ1-5, the complete variable domain reads NAGVMQNPRHLVRRRGQEARLRCSPMKGHSHVYWYRQLPEEGLKFMVYLQKENIIDESGMPKERFSAEFPKEGPSILRIQQVVRGDSAAYFCASSPAGVSNQPQHFGDGTRLSIL.